This T cell receptor (beta chain) was captured in a study of blood T cell repertoires in COVID-19. Using immunoSEQ multiplex PCR, the repertoire was profiled, and TCRdb retains in-frame clones only, with some absent. This sample has some 200,000 clones, with around 82% found just once. Looked up from germline, CDR1 is MDHEN and CDR2 is SYDVKM. CDR3 length: 14 residues. Trimming stripped 10 bases from V and 1 base from J, with 13 bases between. The TCR sequence derives from a woman in her seventies with acute or convalescent COVID-19. Sequencing was done on a sample of peripheral blood. The V gene is TRBV28, the J gene TRBJ2-2; D might be TRBD1 (6 bases). CDR3 protein: CAIMDSQNTGELFF. The CDR3 DNA reads as TGTGCCATTATGGACAGTCAGAACACCGGGGAGCTGTTTTTT.